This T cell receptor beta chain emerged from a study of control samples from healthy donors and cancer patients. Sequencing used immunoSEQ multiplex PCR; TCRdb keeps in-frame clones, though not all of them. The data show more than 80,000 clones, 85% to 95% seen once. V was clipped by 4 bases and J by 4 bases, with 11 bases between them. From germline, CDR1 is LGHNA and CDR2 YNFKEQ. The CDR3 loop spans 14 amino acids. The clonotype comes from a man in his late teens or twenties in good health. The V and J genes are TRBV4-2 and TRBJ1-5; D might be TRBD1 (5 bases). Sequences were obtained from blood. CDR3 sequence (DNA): TGTGCCAGCAGCCCAGGGACGGTTAATCAGCCCCAGCATTTT. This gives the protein CASSPGTVNQPQHF.